Each of the 6 T cell receptor beta chains below was sequenced from the same sample in a study of cytomegalovirus exposure and HLA in healthy donors. The PCR employed 60 Vbeta primers together with 13 Jbeta primers. Sequenced by immunoSEQ multiplex PCR; TCRdb stores in-frame clones only, minus some. The sample holds 100,000 to 150,000 clones, 15% to 20% seen once. Sequenced material: PBMCs. The receptors were gathered from a female donor in good health and CMV-seropositive.

The V call is TRBV7-8, the J call TRBJ1-5, with D unclear. The germline V gene encodes CDR1 SGHVS and CDR2 FQNEAQ. The CDR3 contains 15 residues. V shed 0 bases and J shed 4 bases, with 10 bases lying between them. The CDR3 DNA reads as TGTGCCAGCAGCTTAGCGTTGACACCTAATCAGCCCCAGCATTTT. Translating gives CASSLALTPNQPQHF.

In DNA, the CDR3 is TGTGCCAGCAGTTTCGGCCAGGGCCTCGGCTACGAGCAGTACTTC. It yields the protein CASSFGQGLGYEQYF. The rearrangement joins TRBV27 to TRBJ2-7, with D possibly TRBD1 on 5 matching bases. V lost 3 bases, J lost 3 bases, and 15 bases lay in between. The V gene's germline CDR1 is MNHEY and CDR2 SMNVEV (reference sequence). The CDR3 covers 15 residues.

The table lists this clone with a few counts. The chain employs TRBV6-1 and TRBJ2-1; 7 positions match TRBD1. With V trimmed by 4 bases and J by 5 bases, 11 bases remained unmatched. CDR1 is MNHNS, CDR2 SASEGT, per germline. CDR3 length: 16 amino acids. CDR3 protein: CASSGEIRGFDNEQFF. In nucleotides, the CDR3 is TGTGCCAGCAGTGGCGAGATCAGGGGGTTCGACAATGAGCAGTTCTTC.

This clone has more than one count but fewer than ten. This rearrangement joins TRBV18 to TRBJ2-3; 9 positions agree with TRBD1. Looked up from germline, CDR1 is KGHSH and CDR2 is LQKENI. V lost 3 bases, J lost 6 bases, and 7 bases stayed unmatched. The CDR3 has 15 amino acids. The CDR3 sequence: CASSPGQGFSDTQYF. The CDR3 nucleotides read TGTGCCAGCTCACCGGGACAGGGATTCTCCGATACGCAGTATTTT.

The V call is TRBV5-1, the J call TRBJ2-2; 11 bases line up with TRBD2. J gave up 7 bases and V 4 bases, and 6 bases lay outside the gene matches. CDR1 is SGHRS, CDR2 YFSETQ, per germline. CDR3 length: 15 residues. The DNA of the CDR3 is TGCGCCAGCAGCGTTACTAGCGGGAGTGTCGGGGAGCTGTTTTTT. Translated, it gives CASSVTSGSVGELFF.

Here the CDR3 DNA reads TGTGCCAGCAGTCCAACAGGGATGAGAAATGAAAAACTGTTTTTT. It is translated as CASSPTGMRNEKLFF. The chain has TRBV27 and TRBJ1-4, with D possibly TRBD1 on 6 matching bases. The CDR3 loop spans 15 amino acids. The V gene lost 5 bases and the J gene lost 5 bases, with 15 bases spanning the gap. In germline, CDR1 is MNHEY, CDR2 SMNVEV (reference sequence).